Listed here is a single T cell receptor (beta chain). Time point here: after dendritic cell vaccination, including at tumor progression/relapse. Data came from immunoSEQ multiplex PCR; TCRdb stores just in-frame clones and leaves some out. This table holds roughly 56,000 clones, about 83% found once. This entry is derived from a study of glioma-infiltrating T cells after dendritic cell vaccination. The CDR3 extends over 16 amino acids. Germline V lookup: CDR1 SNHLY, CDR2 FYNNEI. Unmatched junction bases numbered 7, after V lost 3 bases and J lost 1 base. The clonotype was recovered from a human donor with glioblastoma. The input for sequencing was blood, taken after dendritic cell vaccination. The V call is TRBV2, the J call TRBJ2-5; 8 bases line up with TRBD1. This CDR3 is CASSEDRAGGQETQYF. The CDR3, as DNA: TGTGCCAGCAGTGAGGACAGGGCAGGCGGCCAAGAGACCCAGTACTTC. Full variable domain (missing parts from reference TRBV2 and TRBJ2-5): EPEVTQTPSHQVTQMGQEVILRCVPISNHLYFYWYRQILGQKVEFLVSFYNNEISEKSEIFDDQFSVERPDGSNFTLKIRSTKLEDSAMYFCASSEDRAGGQETQYFGPGTRLLVL.